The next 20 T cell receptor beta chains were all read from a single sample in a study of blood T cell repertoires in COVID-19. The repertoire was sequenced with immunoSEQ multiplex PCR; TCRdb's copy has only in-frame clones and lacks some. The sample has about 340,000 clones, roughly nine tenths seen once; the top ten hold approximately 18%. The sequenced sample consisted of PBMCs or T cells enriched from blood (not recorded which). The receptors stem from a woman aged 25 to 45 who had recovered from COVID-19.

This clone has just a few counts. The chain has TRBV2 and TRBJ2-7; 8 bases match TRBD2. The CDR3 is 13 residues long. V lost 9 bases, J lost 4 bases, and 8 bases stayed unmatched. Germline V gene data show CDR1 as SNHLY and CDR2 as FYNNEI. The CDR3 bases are TGTGCCAGTTTAAGCGGGAGAAGTTACGAGCAGTACTTC. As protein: CASLSGRSYEQYF.

The CDR3 is CASRTGYQPQHF. The CDR3 bases are TGTGCCAGCAGGACGGGTTATCAGCCCCAGCATTTT. This chain uses TRBV28 with TRBJ1-5; D remains ambiguous. The V end lost 6 bases, the J end lost 5 bases, and 8 bases lay between the germline ends. The CDR3 consists of 12 residues. CDR1 MDHEN and CDR2 SYDVKM come from the germline V gene.

The CDR3 DNA is TGTGCCAGCAGCGTCAGTCAGGGGGCTGCCGGGGCCAACGTCCTGACTTTC. Translated: CASSVSQGAAGANVLTF. The V and J genes are TRBV9 and TRBJ2-6, with 8 bases fitting TRBD1. The length of the CDR3 is 17 residues. CDR1 is SGDLS, CDR2 YYNGEE, per germline. Germline trimming cut 2 bases from V and 4 bases from J; bases unmatched to any gene: 8.

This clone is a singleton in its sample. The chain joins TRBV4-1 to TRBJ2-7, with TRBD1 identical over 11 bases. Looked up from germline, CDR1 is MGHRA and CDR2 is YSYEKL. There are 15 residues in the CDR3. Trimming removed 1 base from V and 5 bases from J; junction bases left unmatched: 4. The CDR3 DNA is TGCGCCAGCAGCCAAGCCGGGACAGGGGGGGACGAGCAGTACTTC. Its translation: CASSQAGTGGDEQYF.

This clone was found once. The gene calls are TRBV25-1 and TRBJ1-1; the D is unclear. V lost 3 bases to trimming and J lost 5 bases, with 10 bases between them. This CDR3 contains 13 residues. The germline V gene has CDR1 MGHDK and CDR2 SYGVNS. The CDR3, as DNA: TGTGCCAGCAGTGACCTGTCGGGAACTGAAGCTTTCTTT. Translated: CASSDLSGTEAFF.

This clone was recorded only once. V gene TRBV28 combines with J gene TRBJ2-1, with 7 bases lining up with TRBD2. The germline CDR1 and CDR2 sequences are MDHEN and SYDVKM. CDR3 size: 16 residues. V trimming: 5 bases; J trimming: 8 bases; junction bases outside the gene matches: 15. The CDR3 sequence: CASSPTSERGRYEQFF. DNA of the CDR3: TGTGCCAGCAGTCCAACCTCTGAGCGGGGCCGATATGAGCAGTTCTTC.

The CDR3 protein is CAISDQDRKGGYTF. DNA for the CDR3: TGTGCCATCAGTGACCAGGACAGGAAAGGAGGCTACACCTTC. The chain carries TRBV10-3 and TRBJ1-2, with 7 bases identical to TRBD1. Germline loops: CDR1 ENHRY, CDR2 SYGVKD. With 3 bases clipped from V and 8 bases from J, the junction kept 9 bases outside the gene matches. The CDR3 is 14 residues long.

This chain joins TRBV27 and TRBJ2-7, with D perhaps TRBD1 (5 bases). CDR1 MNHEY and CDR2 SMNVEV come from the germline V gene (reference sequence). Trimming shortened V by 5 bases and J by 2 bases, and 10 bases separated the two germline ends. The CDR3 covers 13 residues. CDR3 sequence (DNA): TGTGCCAGCAGTCAACAGGAGCCCTACGAGCAGTACTTC. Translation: CASSQQEPYEQYF.

CDR3 residues: CASSLSRGSGYEQYF. CDR3 DNA: TGTGCCAGCAGTTTAAGTCGCGGGAGTGGCTACGAGCAGTACTTC. V usage is TRBV27 and J usage is TRBJ2-7; TRBD2 agrees at 7 bases. After removal of 2 bases from V and 3 bases from J, the junction contained 7 bases not matched to a gene. CDR1 MNHEY and CDR2 SMNVEV come from the germline V gene (reference sequence). The CDR3 is made up of 15 amino acids.

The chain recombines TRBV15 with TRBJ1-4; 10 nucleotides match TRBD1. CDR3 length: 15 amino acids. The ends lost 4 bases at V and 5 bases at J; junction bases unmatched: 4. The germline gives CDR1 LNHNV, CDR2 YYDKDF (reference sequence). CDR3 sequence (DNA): TGTGCCACCAGCAAAAGACAGGGGGCGAATGAAAAACTGTTTTTT. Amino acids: CATSKRQGANEKLFF.

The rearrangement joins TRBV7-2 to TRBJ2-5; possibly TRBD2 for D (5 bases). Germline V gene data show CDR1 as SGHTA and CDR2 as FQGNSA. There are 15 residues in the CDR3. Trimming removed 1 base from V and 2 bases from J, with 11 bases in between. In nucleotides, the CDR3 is TGTGCCAGCAGCTTAGTTGGCCAGCGGCAAGAGACCCAGTACTTC. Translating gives CASSLVGQRQETQYF.

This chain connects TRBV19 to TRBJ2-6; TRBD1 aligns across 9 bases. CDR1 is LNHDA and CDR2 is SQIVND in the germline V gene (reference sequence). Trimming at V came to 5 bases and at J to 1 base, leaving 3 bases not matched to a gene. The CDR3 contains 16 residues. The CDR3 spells CASSVTGGSGANVLTF. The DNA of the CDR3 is TGTGCCAGTAGTGTGACAGGGGGGTCTGGGGCCAACGTCCTGACTTTC.

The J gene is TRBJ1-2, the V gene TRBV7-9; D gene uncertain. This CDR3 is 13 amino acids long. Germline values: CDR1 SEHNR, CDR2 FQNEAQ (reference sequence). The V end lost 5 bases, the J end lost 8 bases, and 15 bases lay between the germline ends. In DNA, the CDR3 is TGTGCCAGCAGCCTACTTAGTGGGCAAGGCTACACCTTC. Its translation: CASSLLSGQGYTF.

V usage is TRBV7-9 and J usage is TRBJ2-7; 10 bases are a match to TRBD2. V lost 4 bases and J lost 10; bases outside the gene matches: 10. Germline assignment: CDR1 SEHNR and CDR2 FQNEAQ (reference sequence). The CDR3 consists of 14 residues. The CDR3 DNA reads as TGTGCCAGCAGCTCTGGACTAGCGGTTTTATCCCAGTACTTC. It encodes CASSSGLAVLSQYF.

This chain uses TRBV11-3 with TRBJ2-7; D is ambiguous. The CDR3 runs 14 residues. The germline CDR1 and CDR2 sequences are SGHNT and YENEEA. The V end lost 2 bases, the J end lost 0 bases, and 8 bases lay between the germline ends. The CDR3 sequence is CASSLYDSSYEQYF. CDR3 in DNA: TGTGCCAGCAGCTTATACGACTCCTCCTACGAGCAGTACTTC.

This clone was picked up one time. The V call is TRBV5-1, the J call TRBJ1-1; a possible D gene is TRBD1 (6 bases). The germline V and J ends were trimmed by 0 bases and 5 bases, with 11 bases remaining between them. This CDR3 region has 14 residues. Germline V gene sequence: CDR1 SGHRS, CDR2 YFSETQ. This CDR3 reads CASSLDRVGTEAFF. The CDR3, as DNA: TGCGCCAGCAGCTTGGACAGGGTGGGTACTGAAGCTTTCTTT.

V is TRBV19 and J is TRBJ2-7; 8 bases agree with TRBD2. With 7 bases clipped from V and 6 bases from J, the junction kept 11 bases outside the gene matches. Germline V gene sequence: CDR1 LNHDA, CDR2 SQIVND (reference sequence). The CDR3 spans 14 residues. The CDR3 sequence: CASNPGGGFGEQYF. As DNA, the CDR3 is TGTGCCAGTAATCCGGGAGGGGGATTCGGCGAGCAGTACTTC.

The DNA of the CDR3 is TGTGCCAGCAGTTACTCCGGGACAGGGGGTTATGGCTACACCTTC. Protein sequence: CASSYSGTGGYGYTF. The genes are TRBV6-5 and TRBJ1-2; 11 nucleotides line up with TRBD1. Germline-derived CDR1 and CDR2 are MNHEY and SVGAGI. The CDR3 consists of 15 residues. J gave up 5 bases and V 0 bases, and 2 bases lay outside the gene matches.

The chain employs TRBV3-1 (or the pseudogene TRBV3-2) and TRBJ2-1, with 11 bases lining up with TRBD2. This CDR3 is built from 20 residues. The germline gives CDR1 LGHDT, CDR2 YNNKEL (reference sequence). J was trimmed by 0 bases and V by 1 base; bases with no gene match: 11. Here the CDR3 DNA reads TGTGCCAGCAGCCAAGGGGGACTAGCGGAGATCCTAGGCTCCTACAATGAGCAGTTCTTC. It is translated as CASSQGGLAEILGSYNEQFF.

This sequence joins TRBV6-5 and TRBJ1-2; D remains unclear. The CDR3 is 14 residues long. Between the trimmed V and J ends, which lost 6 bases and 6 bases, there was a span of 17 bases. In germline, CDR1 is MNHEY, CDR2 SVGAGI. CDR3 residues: CASRERSYYHGYTF. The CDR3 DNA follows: TGTGCCAGCAGAGAGAGGTCCTATTACCATGGCTACACCTTC.